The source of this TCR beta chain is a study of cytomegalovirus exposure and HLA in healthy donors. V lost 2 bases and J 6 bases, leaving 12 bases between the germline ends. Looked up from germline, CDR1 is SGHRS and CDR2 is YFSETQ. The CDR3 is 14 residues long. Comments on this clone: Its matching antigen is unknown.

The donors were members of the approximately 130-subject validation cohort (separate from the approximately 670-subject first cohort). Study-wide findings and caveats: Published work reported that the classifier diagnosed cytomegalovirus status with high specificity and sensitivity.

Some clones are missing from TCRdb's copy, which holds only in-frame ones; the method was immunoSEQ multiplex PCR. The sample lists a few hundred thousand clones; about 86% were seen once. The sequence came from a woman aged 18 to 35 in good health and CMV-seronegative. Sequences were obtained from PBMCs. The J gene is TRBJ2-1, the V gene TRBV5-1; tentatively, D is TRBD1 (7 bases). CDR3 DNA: TGCGCCAGCAGCTTCGGACAGGAGGGCAATGAGCAGTTCTTC. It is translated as CASSFGQEGNEQFF.